Listed below are T cell receptor beta chains from one sample, sequenced in a study of response to subunit inactivated influenza vaccine. TCRdb reprocessed the RT-PCR reads via MiXCR and lists one record per CDR3 protein. In the table there are hundreds of thousands of distinct CDR3 sequences, around 11% of which are singletons. These sequences were also reported in another study, on T cells expressing NK-cell markers.

The material was PBMCs from blood, obtained on the day of vaccination. The source of these receptors is a man aged 50-60 years who received an inactivated influenza vaccine. Both conserved end residues are part of each CDR3. Fields, in order: clone size, V gene, J gene, D gene, CDR3 protein, CDR3 DNA. The D gene is left open where the match is weak. Clone size is given for some rows only: seen once, a few or many times, or a class if the clone is expanded.

>many|TRBV5-1|TRBJ2-1|.
CASSLEKSSYNEQFF
TGCGCCAGCAGCTTGGAAAAGAGCTCCTACAATGAGCAGTTCTTC
>many|TRBV28|TRBJ2-3|TRBD2
CASSGTSGGPYRTDTQYF
TGTGCCAGCAGTGGGACTAGCGGGGGGCCATATCGGACAGATACGCAGTATTTT
>few|TRBV24-1|TRBJ2-2|.
CATSVRTGELFF
TGTGCCACCAGTGTACGGACCGGGGAGCTGTTTTTT
>few|TRBV7-6|TRBJ2-2|TRBD2
CASSPDLLAGGPGELFF
TGTGCCAGCAGCCCGGACCTACTAGCGGGAGGTCCAGGGGAGCTGTTTTTT
>many|TRBV6-1|TRBJ1-1|.
CASSARRAGNTEAFF
TGTGCCAGCAGTGCACGCAGGGCCGGGAACACTGAAGCTTTCTTT
>many|TRBV3-1|TRBJ2-2|TRBD2
CASSRRTSITGELFF
TGTGCCAGCAGCCGACGGACTAGCATAACCGGGGAGCTGTTTTTT
>.|TRBV4-1|TRBJ2-1|.
CASSTRGDEQFF
TGCGCCAGCTCAACAAGAGGGGATGAGCAGTTCTTC
>many|TRBV6-5|TRBJ2-7|.
CASSDQYEQYF
TGTGCCAGCAGCGATCAATACGAGCAGTACTTC
>.|TRBV11-2|TRBJ2-4|TRBD2
CASSLGLAGGPDKNIQYF
TGTGCCAGCAGCTTGGGACTAGCGGGAGGGCCCGACAAAAACATTCAGTACTTC
>.|TRBV7-8|TRBJ2-1|TRBD2
CASSLGGTSGRQSYNEQFF
TGTGCCAGCAGCTTAGGTGGGACTAGCGGGAGGCAGTCCTACAATGAGCAGTTCTTC
>few|TRBV29-1|TRBJ2-7|.
CSARADRNSYEQYF
TGCAGCGCCCGGGCCGACCGGAACTCCTACGAGCAGTACTTC
>few|TRBV27|TRBJ2-2|.
CASSFGGYANTGELFF
TGTGCCAGCAGTTTTGGCGGGTACGCGAACACCGGGGAGCTGTTTTTT
>.|TRBV12-3/TRBV12-4|TRBJ1-2|TRBD1
CASDQGGVGYTF
TGTGCCAGCGACCAGGGGGGGGTTGGCTACACCTTC
>many|TRBV11-1|TRBJ2-5|TRBD2
CASSLSAPLAGVKETQYF
TGTGCCAGCAGCTTATCCGCACCTCTAGCGGGGGTCAAAGAGACCCAGTACTTC
>many|TRBV12-3/TRBV12-4|TRBJ1-5|.
CASSSRGGNQPQHF
TGTGCCAGCAGCTCAAGGGGTGGCAATCAGCCCCAGCATTTT
>few|TRBV9|TRBJ2-2|.
CASSVDRTTGELFF
TGTGCCAGCAGCGTAGATAGGACCACCGGGGAGCTGTTTTTT
>.|TRBV5-1|TRBJ1-5|TRBD1
CASSPDRGHNQPQHF
TGCGCCAGCAGCCCGGACAGGGGACACAATCAGCCCCAGCATTTT
>few|TRBV18|TRBJ2-7|.
CASSPAVHYEQYF
TGTGCCAGCTCACCAGCCGTGCACTACGAGCAGTACTTC
>few|TRBV5-1|TRBJ2-1|.
CASTPRSGTYNEQFF
TGCGCCAGCACCCCCCGGAGCGGAACATACAATGAGCAGTTCTTC
>.|TRBV4-1|TRBJ2-1|TRBD1
CASSQNGQGHYNEQFF
TGCGCCAGCAGCCAGAACGGACAGGGCCATTACAATGAGCAGTTCTTC
>.|TRBV12-3/TRBV12-4|TRBJ2-4|TRBD1
CASSPSTGGLGFVTKNIQYF
TGTGCCAGCAGTCCCAGCACAGGGGGGTTGGGTTTTGTTACCAAAAACATTCAGTACTTC
>.|TRBV7-6|TRBJ2-1|TRBD2
CASSLHLAGGRDEQFF
TGTGCCAGCAGCCTGCATCTAGCGGGGGGACGGGATGAGCAGTTCTTC
>.|TRBV15|TRBJ2-4|.
CATSTREAKNIQNF
TGTGCCACCAGCACCAGGGAGGCCAAAAACATTCAGAACTTC
>.|TRBV4-3|TRBJ2-7|.
CASSQDWGGVGKDEQYF
TGCGCCAGCAGCCAAGATTGGGGCGGTGTGGGGAAGGACGAGCAGTACTTC
>.|TRBV7-8|TRBJ2-1|TRBD2
CASSLEPIVGGGPGEQFF
TGTGCCAGCAGCTTAGAGCCCATCGTTGGCGGGGGGCCTGGTGAGCAGTTCTTC
>.|TRBV28|TRBJ2-2|.
CASKEQLTGELFF
TGTGCCAGCAAAGAGCAGCTGACCGGGGAGCTGTTTTTT
>.|TRBV20-1|TRBJ2-7|TRBD2
CSARMTSDYEQYF
TGCAGTGCTAGGATGACTAGCGACTACGAGCAGTACTTC
>.|TRBV7-2|TRBJ2-7|TRBD1
CASSFAGGWYEQYF
TGTGCCAGCAGCTTTGCAGGGGGTTGGTACGAGCAGTACTTC
>few|TRBV3-1|TRBJ2-5|.
CASSPSGHLKGTETQYF
TGTGCCAGCAGCCCCAGCGGTCATCTAAAAGGGACAGAGACCCAGTACTTC
>.|TRBV24-1|TRBJ2-1|TRBD2
CATSDTLAGSYNEQFF
TGTGCCACCAGTGATACACTAGCGGGGTCCTACAATGAGCAGTTCTTC
>.|TRBV28|TRBJ1-1|TRBD1
CAISGGTANTEAFF
TGTGCCATTTCGGGAGGGACAGCGAACACTGAAGCTTTCTTT
>many|TRBV5-1|TRBJ2-3|TRBD2
CASGLAGPTNTDTQYF
TGCGCCAGCGGACTAGCGGGGCCGACTAACACAGATACGCAGTATTTT
>few|TRBV6-2/TRBV6-3|TRBJ2-1|TRBD2
CASRTLAGEYNEQFF
TGTGCCAGCAGAACACTAGCGGGAGAGTACAATGAGCAGTTCTTC
>few|TRBV2|TRBJ2-1|TRBD1
CASSDGQGWKNEQFF
TGTGCCAGCAGTGACGGACAGGGGTGGAAGAATGAGCAGTTCTTC
>many|TRBV9|TRBJ2-1|.
CASSPTRVGDEQFF
TGTGCCAGCAGCCCCACAAGAGTGGGGGATGAGCAGTTCTTC
>.|TRBV20-1|TRBJ2-2|.
CSARDLTIRNTGELFF
TGCAGTGCTAGAGATCTTACCATCCGAAATACCGGGGAGCTGTTTTTT
>.|TRBV20-1|TRBJ1-2|.
CSAWTSNYGYTF
TGCAGTGCTTGGACCTCTAACTATGGCTACACCTTC
>few|TRBV12-3/TRBV12-4|TRBJ2-5|TRBD2
CASTVSGGQETQYF
TGTGCCAGCACCGTATCGGGGGGCCAAGAGACCCAGTACTTC
>few|TRBV12-3/TRBV12-4|TRBJ2-1|TRBD2
CASSLTSGGTYNEQFF
TGTGCCAGCAGTTTAACATCCGGGGGGACTTACAATGAGCAGTTCTTC
>.|TRBV19|TRBJ2-5|.
CASSPEGETQYF
TGTGCCAGTAGTCCGGAGGGGGAGACCCAGTACTTC
>.|TRBV6-1|TRBJ2-7|TRBD2
CASSEARLAGMYEQYF
TGTGCCAGCAGTGAAGCCAGACTAGCGGGAATGTACGAGCAGTACTTC
>once|TRBV11-3|TRBJ2-7|.
CASSSSGPYEQYF
TGTGCCAGCAGCTCCTCTGGCCCCTACGAGCAGTACTTC